This T cell receptor (beta chain) was recovered during a study of T cells in severe cutaneous drug reactions. CDR1 is SGHVS and CDR2 is FQNEAQ in the germline V gene. The length of the CDR3 is 16 residues. Libraries were made by iRepertoire multiplex PCR with TCR subtype-specific primers for bulk and single-cell sequencing. TCRdb reprocessed the multiplex PCR reads and stores each CDR3 protein as one record, lacking DNA. In all, the sample yields just over 20,000 distinct CDR3 sequences. The patients sequenced had a carbamazepine-induced Stevens-Johnson syndrome or toxic epidermal necrolysis reaction.

J is TRBJ1-2 and V is TRBV7-8; with no DNA, the TCRdb D assignment of TRBD1 cannot be verified. This sequence was found in a human donor with toxic epidermal necrolysis, a severe cutaneous drug reaction. The material sequenced was PBMCs. CDR3 amino acids: CASSPPVTGSGYGYTF.